The present entry profiles one TCR beta chain with its context. The CDR3 has 15 amino acids. V was shortened by 6 bases and J by 1 base, with 13 bases between the two germline ends. Germline values: CDR1 MNHNY, CDR2 SVGAGI (reference sequence). The PCR used 60 Vbeta and 13 Jbeta primers. Repertoires were generated with immunoSEQ multiplex PCR, while TCRdb's copy carries only in-frame clones and drops some. The sample contains 120,000 or so clones, roughly 74% of which appear only once. This record comes from a study of cytomegalovirus exposure and HLA in healthy donors. This TCR was recovered from a woman aged 45 to 65 in good health and CMV-seropositive. Sequencing was performed on PBMCs. The V call is TRBV6-6, the J call TRBJ1-5; tentative D call: TRBD1 (6 bases). CDR3 loop: CASSLEGVSNQPQHF. The CDR3 DNA follows: TGTGCCAGCAGCCTAGAGGGGGTGAGCAATCAGCCCCAGCATTTT.